The clone carrying this T cell receptor beta chain was found a few times. The antigen is not known. The authors ran a second PCR of 7 to 11 cycles using a sample-barcoded 5' primer and a J-beta primer mix. Through a template-switch adaptor with 12 random nucleotides, each cDNA molecule received a tag. Each CDR3 protein gets one entry after TCRdb re-called the 5' RACE reads with MiXCR. The sample records some 1.4 million distinct CDR3 sequences, 42% being singletons. CDR3 size: 13 residues. Germline V gene lookup returns CDR1 MGHRA and CDR2 YSYEKL. V trimming: 1 base; J trimming: 11 bases; junction bases outside the gene matches: 6. The extraction recovered at least 6 micrograms of total RNA per sample. The sample comes from a study of blood T cells in healthy people across ages. Notes on the study in general: TCR beta diversity was tightly associated with the proportion of naive T cells. It was not possible, with unsorted PBMCs, to conclusively compare naive and antigen-experienced cells.

This receptor was identified in a woman aged 18-29 years in good health. V usage is TRBV4-1 and J usage is TRBJ2-5; 8 positions match TRBD1. Sequenced: blood. The CDR3 bases are TGCGCCAGCAGCCAAGGACAGGGGCGAGGGCAGTACTTC. It codes for CASSQGQGRGQYF.